This is a list of T cell receptor beta chains from one sample in a study of T-cell memory formation after mild COVID-19. TCRdb re-called the 5' RACE reads with MiXCR, one entry per CDR3 protein. The data hold about 140,000 distinct CDR3 sequences, with 13% to 15% observed a single time. The sample consisted of PBMCs or a T cell subset sorted from them (not recorded which). The receptors were gathered from an adult woman who had mild COVID-19 (a few samples of this study predate the infection). Cell type and time point are not known. Each CDR3 is given with its conserved first and last residue. A D gene is named only where the DNA matches it firmly. Clone size is stated in some rows and not others, as once, few, many or a class when expanded.

>TRBV27|TRBJ2-1|NA|NA
CASSKPGQLYNEQFF
TGTGCCAGCAGTAAACCAGGACAGCTTTACAATGAGCAGTTCTTC
>TRBV5-1|TRBJ2-1|few|NA
CASTVDSPRNEQFF
TGCGCCAGCACCGTGGACTCGCCTAGAAATGAGCAGTTCTTC
>TRBV3-1|TRBJ2-2|NA|NA
CASSLKRDRRTPGSCFF
NA
>TRBV2|TRBJ2-2|few|NA
CASSDRGTGELFF
TGTGCCAGCAGTGACCGTGGGACCGGGGAGCTGTTTTTT
>TRBV5-1|TRBJ2-1|few|TRBD1
CASSFGQGPLNEQFF
TGCGCCAGCAGTTTTGGACAGGGCCCACTCAATGAGCAGTTCTTC
>TRBV6-5|TRBJ1-2|many|NA
CASSADSYYGYTF
TGTGCCAGCAGCGCCGACAGCTACTATGGCTACACCTTC
>TRBV7-8|TRBJ2-1|many|TRBD1
CASSLRDRGLNEQFF
TGTGCCAGCAGCTTGAGGGACAGGGGGCTCAATGAGCAGTTCTTC
>TRBV4-2|TRBJ2-7|few|NA
CASSQEPSEGFHEQYF
TGTGCCAGCAGCCAGGAACCGAGTGAGGGCTTTCACGAGCAGTACTTC
>TRBV5-1|TRBJ2-1|NA|TRBD2
CASSDGTSVYNEQFF
TGCGCCAGCTCAGACGGGACTAGCGTTTACAATGAGCAGTTCTTC
>TRBV4-1|TRBJ1-1|few|NA
CASSQGEANTEAFF
TGCGCCAGCAGCCAAGGGGAAGCGAACACTGAAGCTTTCTTT
>TRBV19|TRBJ2-4|NA|NA
CASSIGGENIQYF
TGTGCCAGTAGTATAGGGGGAGAAAACATTCAGTACTTC
>TRBV7-6|TRBJ2-1|NA|NA
CASSSPPGNEQFF
TGTGCCAGCAGTTCCCCCCCAGGCAATGAGCAGTTCTTC
>TRBV21-1|TRBJ2-7|NA|NA
CASSPFLLATRPEQYF
TGTGCCAGCAGCCCCTTCCTACTAGCCACAAGGCCCGAGCAGTACTTC
>TRBV6-1|TRBJ2-7|NA|NA
CASSEETSASSYEQYF
TGTGCCAGCAGTGAAGAGACGTCCGCCTCCTCCTACGAGCAGTACTTC
>TRBV14|TRBJ2-7|NA|NA
CASSQWVAGQDEQYF
TGTGCCAGCAGCCAATGGGTGGCAGGACAAGACGAGCAGTACTTC
>TRBV5-1|TRBJ2-1|many|NA
CASSLGGAQERFF
TGCGCCAGCAGCTTGGGGGGCGCACAAGAACGGTTCTTC
>TRBV24-1|TRBJ1-1|NA|TRBD1
CATSDSGGGPEAFF
TGTGCCACCAGTGATTCAGGGGGGGGCCCTGAAGCTTTCTTT
>TRBV11-1|TRBJ2-7|NA|NA
CASGGGYEQYF
TGTGCCAGCGGTGGGGGTTACGAGCAGTACTTC
>TRBV9|TRBJ2-7|NA|NA
CASSVADALSYEQYF
TGTGCCAGCAGCGTAGCGGATGCCCTCTCCTACGAGCAGTACTTC
>TRBV10-3|TRBJ2-7|few|TRBD1
CAISDRGQNEQYF
TGTGCCATCAGTGACAGGGGGCAAAACGAGCAGTACTTC
>TRBV27|TRBJ1-5|NA|NA
CASSPGSGGNQPQHF
TGTGCCAGCAGTCCGGGGTCGGGGGGCAATCAGCCCCAGCATTTT
>TRBV27|TRBJ1-1|NA|TRBD1
CASSFSGQGGTEAFF
TGTGCCAGCAGTTTCTCAGGACAGGGTGGAACTGAAGCTTTCTTT
>TRBV29-1|TRBJ1-1|NA|NA
CSVPAGNTEAFF
TGCAGCGTCCCCGCCGGGAACACTGAAGCTTTCTTT
>TRBV20-1|TRBJ2-7|few|NA
CSARLSAGPSYEQYF
TGCAGTGCTAGACTTAGCGCGGGACCATCCTACGAGCAGTACTTC